This T cell receptor (beta chain) stems from a study of cytomegalovirus exposure and HLA in healthy donors. About the study: Genotyping showed around 81% of 350 to 400 donors falling in the Caucasian-associated ancestry cluster. Study-level results: Investigators reported 164 TCR beta chains as tied to cytomegalovirus. Donor immune exposure was known only as CMV serostatus.

Comment on this clone: Its antigen is unknown.

In the PCR, 60 Vbeta and 13 Jbeta primers were used. Only in-frame clones appear in the TCRdb table, and some are missing; sequencing was by immunoSEQ multiplex PCR. The sample lists 85,000 to 90,000 clones, about 76% occurring once. The donors gave bone marrow, and they were healthy. The J segment lost 5 bases and the V segment lost 4 bases, leaving 10 bases of the junction unmatched. There are 14 residues in the CDR3. Germline CDR1 reads GTSNPN; CDR2 reads SVGIG (reference sequence). The chain combines TRBV30 with TRBJ1-1, with 7 bases aligning to TRBD1. Material: PBMCs. The receptor's source is a young man in good health and CMV-seropositive. The CDR3 is CAWTLNRGITEAFF. The CDR3 DNA reads as TGTGCCTGGACCTTGAACAGGGGTATAACTGAAGCTTTCTTT.